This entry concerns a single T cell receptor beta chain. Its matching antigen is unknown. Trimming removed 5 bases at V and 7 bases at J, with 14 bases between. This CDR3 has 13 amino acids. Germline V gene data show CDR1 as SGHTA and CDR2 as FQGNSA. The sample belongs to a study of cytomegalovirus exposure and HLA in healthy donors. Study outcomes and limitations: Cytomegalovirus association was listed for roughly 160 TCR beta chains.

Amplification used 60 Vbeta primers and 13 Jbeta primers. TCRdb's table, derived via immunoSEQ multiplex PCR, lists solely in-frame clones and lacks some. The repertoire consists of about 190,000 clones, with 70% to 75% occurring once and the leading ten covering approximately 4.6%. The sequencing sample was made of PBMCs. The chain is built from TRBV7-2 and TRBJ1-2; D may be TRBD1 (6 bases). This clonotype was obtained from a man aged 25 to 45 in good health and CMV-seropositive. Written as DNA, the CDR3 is TGTGCCAGCAGCCCCGGACAGATGGGTGGCTACACCTTC. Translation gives CASSPGQMGGYTF.